One sample yielded the 4 T cell receptor beta chains listed below, sequenced in a study of OX40 agonist ivuxolimab in advanced cancers. Data came from immunoSEQ multiplex PCR; TCRdb stores just in-frame clones and leaves some out. Altogether about 83,000 clones are present, around nine tenths being singletons, with the ten largest covering 0.72%. The material sequenced was CD4+ or CD8+ T cells sorted from blood, taken in a trial of the OX40 agonist ivuxolimab. The receptors shown here come from an adult with an advanced solid tumor such as melanoma, head and neck, liver or kidney cancer.

The chain couples TRBV2 to TRBJ1-2; 7 bases are shared with TRBD1. The CDR3 has 13 residues. CDR1 is SNHLY and CDR2 is FYNNEI in the germline V gene. With 4 bases clipped from V and 4 bases from J, the junction kept 3 bases outside the gene matches. CDR3 protein: CASSVGQTYGYTF. The CDR3 DNA reads as TGTGCCAGCAGTGTGGGACAGACCTATGGCTACACCTTC.

The genes are TRBV7-2 and TRBJ2-2; 8 bases match TRBD2. The junction had 8 bases not matched to a gene; V was cut back by 1 base and J by 4 bases. Germline assignment: CDR1 SGHTA and CDR2 FQGNSA. The CDR3 sequence is 17 residues long. CDR3 region: CASSLGQRGLGTGELFF. The CDR3 DNA reads as TGTGCCAGCAGCTTAGGTCAGCGGGGGCTGGGCACCGGGGAGCTGTTTTTT. Using reference TRBV7-2 and TRBJ2-2 for the parts outside the CDR3, the full variable domain is GAGVSQSPSNKVTEKGKDVELRCDPISGHTALYWYRQSLGQGLEFLIYFQGNSAPDKSGLPSDRFSAERTGGSVSTLTIQRTQQEDSAVYLCASSLGQRGLGTGELFFGEGSRLTVL.

This clone came up a few times. This chain links TRBV7-9 with TRBJ1-5; 7 bases match TRBD1. CDR3 length equals 17 residues. Germline-derived CDR1 and CDR2 are SEHNR and FQNEAQ (reference sequence). The J segment lost 0 bases and the V segment lost 4 bases, leaving 9 bases of the junction unmatched. CDR3 in DNA: TGTGCCAGCAGCTCTGGATGGGACAGTGATAGCAATCAGCCCCAGCATTTT. It specifies CASSSGWDSDSNQPQHF. Together with reference TRBV7-9 and TRBJ1-5, the CDR3 gives the full variable domain: DTGVSQNPRHKITKRGQNVTFRCDPISEHNRLYWYRQTLGQGPEFLTYFQNEAQLEKSRLLSDRFSAERPKGSFSTLEIQRTEQGDSAMYLCASSSGWDSDSNQPQHFGDGTRLSIL.

This clone was found a few times. The chain is built from TRBV7-9 and TRBJ1-2, with D perhaps matching TRBD1 (5 bases). Deletions cut 4 bases from V and 8 bases from J, with 23 bases between. This CDR3 comprises 16 residues. CDR1 and CDR2 (germline): SEHNR, FQNEAQ (reference sequence). In DNA, the CDR3 is TGTGCCAGCAGCTCACTAAAGGGCAGGGAAAGGGAGGGCTACACCTTC. Protein: CASSSLKGREREGYTF.